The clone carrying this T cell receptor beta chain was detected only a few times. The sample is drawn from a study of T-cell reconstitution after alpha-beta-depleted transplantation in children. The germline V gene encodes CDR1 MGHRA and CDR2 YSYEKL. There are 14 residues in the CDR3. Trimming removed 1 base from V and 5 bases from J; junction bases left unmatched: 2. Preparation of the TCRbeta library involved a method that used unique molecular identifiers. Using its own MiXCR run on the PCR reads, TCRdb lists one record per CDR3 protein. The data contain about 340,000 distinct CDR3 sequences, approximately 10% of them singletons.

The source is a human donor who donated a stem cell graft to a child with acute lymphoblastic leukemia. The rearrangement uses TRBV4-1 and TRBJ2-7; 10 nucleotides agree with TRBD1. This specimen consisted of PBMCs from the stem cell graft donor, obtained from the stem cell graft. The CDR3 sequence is CASSQGDRGDEQYF. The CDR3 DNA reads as TGCGCCAGCAGCCAAGGGGACAGGGGTGACGAGCAGTACTTC.